Listed here are 7 T cell receptor beta chains from one sample, sequenced in a study of blood T cell repertoires in COVID-19. TCRdb's copy holds only in-frame clones and misses some; the assay was immunoSEQ multiplex PCR. This sample has 20,000 to 25,000 clones, with about 87% found just once. The sample taken for sequencing was peripheral blood. These receptors were taken from a woman older than 75 with active COVID-19.

The V call is TRBV19, the J call TRBJ1-2, with TRBD1 matching over 8 bases. The CDR3 runs to 16 residues. The V gene's germline CDR1 is LNHDA and CDR2 SQIVND (reference sequence). The J segment lost 6 bases and the V segment lost 5 bases, leaving 14 bases of the junction unmatched. The CDR3 region has the DNA TGTGCCAGTAGTGCTCCGAGGGGGGACAGGATTCATGGCTACACCTTC. It translates to CASSAPRGDRIHGYTF.

This chain joins TRBV5-6 and TRBJ2-3, with D hard to call. The CDR3 sequence is 14 residues long. Trimming removed 2 bases from V and 0 bases from J, with 7 bases in between. Germline values: CDR1 SGHDT, CDR2 YYEEEE. This CDR3 reads CASSFRRSTDTQYF. The CDR3 nucleotides read TGTGCCAGCAGCTTTCGCAGGAGCACAGATACGCAGTATTTT.

The V and J genes are TRBV7-8 and TRBJ1-5; tentatively, D is TRBD1 (5 bases). Trimming stripped 1 base from V and 0 bases from J, with 10 bases between. CDR3 length equals 16 residues. From germline, CDR1 is SGHVS and CDR2 FQNEAQ. CDR3 loop: CASSLEGKYSNQPQHF. The CDR3 nucleotides are TGTGCCAGCAGCTTAGAGGGGAAGTATAGCAATCAGCCCCAGCATTTT.

The J gene is TRBJ1-2, the V gene TRBV5-1; 8 bases align to TRBD1. V lost 4 bases, J lost 2 bases, and 4 bases stayed unmatched. Germline V gene lookup returns CDR1 SGHRS and CDR2 YFSETQ. The CDR3 runs to 14 residues. The chain's CDR3 is CASSPDRGNYGYTF. The CDR3 bases are TGCGCCAGCAGCCCCGACAGGGGCAACTATGGCTACACCTTC. Full variable domain (outside the CDR3, taken from reference TRBV5-1 and TRBJ1-2): KAGVTQTPRYLIKTRGQQVTLSCSPISGHRSVSWYQQTPGQGLQFLFEYFSETQRNKGNFPGRFSGRQFSNSRSEMNVSTLELGDSALYLCASSPDRGNYGYTFGSGTRLTVV.

The chain joins TRBV3-1 (or the pseudogene TRBV3-2) to TRBJ2-5; 10 bases align to TRBD2. Germline-derived CDR1 and CDR2 are LGHDT and YNNKEL (reference sequence). This CDR3 has 18 residues. Trimming at V came to 6 bases and at J to 4 bases, leaving 17 bases not matched to a gene. CDR3: CASSLTRGSGGKGETQYF. The DNA of the CDR3 is TGTGCCAGCAGTCTTACCCGGGGTAGCGGGGGGAAGGGAGAGACCCAGTACTTC.

The J gene is TRBJ1-1, the V gene TRBV7-2; D perhaps matches TRBD1 (6 bases). The CDR3 sequence is 16 residues long. Germline assignment: CDR1 SGHTA and CDR2 FQGNSA. V shed 2 bases and J shed 0 bases, with 13 bases lying between them. CDR3 region: CASSLSPTGMNTEAFF. The CDR3 nucleotides read TGTGCCAGCAGCTTATCCCCGACAGGCATGAACACTGAAGCTTTCTTT.

The CDR3 is CAWNGKGYKSGSHSYEQYF. The DNA for the CDR3 is TGTGCCTGGAATGGTAAGGGATATAAGAGCGGGTCACACTCCTACGAGCAGTACTTC. This sequence joins TRBV30 and TRBJ2-7; the D gene is possibly TRBD2 (6 bases). The CDR3 length is 19 residues. V was pared by 4 bases and J by 0 bases, with 28 bases between. Looked up from germline, CDR1 is GTSNPN and CDR2 is SVGIG (reference sequence).